This T cell receptor (beta chain) was recorded in a study of sequential checkpoint blockade in melanoma. CDR1 SGHAT and CDR2 FQNNGV come from the germline V gene. V lost 4 bases, J lost 2 bases, and 10 bases lay in between. CDR3 length: 14 amino acids. Documented treatment: randomized to nivolumab then ipilimumab (arm A) or the reverse (arm B). Assay used: immunoSEQ multiplex PCR; TCRdb lists only in-frame clones, some missing. Among roughly 30,000 clones listed, more than 80% were seen once. V usage is TRBV11-2 and J usage is TRBJ2-3, with D maybe TRBD1 (5 bases). The clonotype was recovered from a human donor with melanoma. Sequencing was performed on CD8+ T cells sorted from blood (inferred from file names), taken from a patient given nivolumab and ipilimumab in sequence. As DNA, the CDR3 is TGTGCCAGCAGCTCTATGACAGACACAGATACGCAGTATTTT. Its translation: CASSSMTDTDTQYF.